Listed below are T cell receptor beta chains from one sample, sequenced in a study of cytomegalovirus exposure and HLA in healthy donors. Sequencing was performed with immunoSEQ multiplex PCR; in TCRdb, only in-frame clones are kept and a portion is missing. The sample carries some 140,000 clones, about four fifths recorded once. The specimen sequenced was PBMCs. The receptors stem from a female donor in good health and CMV-seronegative. Both conserved end residues are part of each CDR3. D genes are given only for firm matches. Some rows mark clone size as missing; the rest say once, few, many or name a class of expanded clone.

>TRBV28|.|TRBJ1-5|.
CASSPRRGGTLSNQPQHF
TGTGCCAGCAGTCCCCGCCGAGGAGGGACTCTTAGCAATCAGCCCCAGCATTTT
>TRBV5-1|.|TRBJ2-7|TRBD1
CASSLDRGGYEQYF
TGCGCCAGCAGCCTCGACAGGGGGGGCTACGAGCAGTACTTC
>TRBV27|.|TRBJ1-1|.
CASSLNRNTEAFF
TGTGCCAGCAGTCTCAACAGGAACACTGAAGCTTTCTTT
>TRBV7-9|few|TRBJ2-5|.
CASRALDETQYF
TGTGCCAGCAGGGCACTAGATGAGACCCAGTACTTC
>TRBV10-3|.|TRBJ2-5|TRBD1
CATRDREETQYF
TGTGCCACCCGGGACAGGGAAGAGACCCAGTACTTC
>TRBV15|.|TRBJ1-2|TRBD1
CATEGQDPFYGYTF
TGTGCCACCGAGGGACAGGACCCGTTCTATGGCTACACCTTC
>TRBV27|.|TRBJ1-1|.
CASSLSVIGTLNTEAFF
TGTGCCAGCAGTTTATCCGTCATAGGGACTCTTAACACTGAAGCTTTCTTT
>TRBV21-1|.|TRBJ2-5|.
CASSKVSSGSQETQYF
TGTGCCAGCAGCAAAGTGTCTAGCGGGAGCCAAGAGACCCAGTACTTC
>TRBV7-6|.|TRBJ2-7|TRBD1
CASSLGQDRASYEQYF
TGTGCCAGCAGCTTAGGACAGGACAGGGCTTCCTACGAGCAGTACTTC
>TRBV19|few|TRBJ1-2|.
CASSIETSYGYTF
TGTGCCAGTAGTATAGAGACTTCCTATGGCTACACCTTC
>TRBV7-8|.|TRBJ2-3|.
CASSWGLGGSADTQYF
TGTGCCAGCAGCTGGGGGCTAGGGGGTTCCGCAGATACGCAGTATTTT
>TRBV9|.|TRBJ2-6|TRBD2
CASSVGLRAGGYSGANVLTF
TGTGCCAGCAGCGTAGGACTCAGGGCGGGGGGGTACTCTGGGGCCAACGTCCTGACTTTC
>TRBV30|.|TRBJ1-3|.
CAWSVRGAGNTIYF
TGTGCCTGGAGTGTTCGGGGTGCTGGAAACACCATATATTTT
>TRBV15|.|TRBJ1-1|TRBD1
CATSRDRVGQGAHTEAFF
TGTGCCACCAGCAGAGATAGGGTGGGGCAGGGGGCGCACACTGAAGCTTTCTTT
>TRBV9|.|TRBJ2-3|TRBD2
CASTPGGESTDTQYF
TGTGCCAGCACTCCCGGGGGGGAAAGCACAGATACGCAGTATTTT
>TRBV6-5|.|TRBJ2-3|.
CASSLSSSTDTQYF
TGTGCCAGCAGTTTGTCCAGTAGCACAGATACGCAGTATTTT
>TRBV30|.|TRBJ1-5|.
CAWSRVSNQPQHF
TGTGCCTGGAGCCGGGTTAGCAATCAGCCCCAGCATTTT
>TRBV4-1|.|TRBJ2-3|TRBD2
CASSQPGVAGGQDTQYF
TGCGCCAGCAGCCAACCTGGGGTAGCGGGGGGGCAGGATACGCAGTATTTT
>TRBV7-2|.|TRBJ2-7|TRBD2
CASSLGLAGYEQYF
TGTGCCAGCAGCTTAGGACTAGCTGGCTACGAGCAGTACTTC
>TRBV27|.|TRBJ2-6|TRBD1
CASSLRDRGLTGANVLTF
TGTGCCAGCAGCTTAAGGGACAGGGGGCTAACTGGGGCCAACGTCCTGACTTTC
>TRBV18|.|TRBJ1-2|TRBD1
CASSRASGTGDGYTF
TGTGCCAGCTCAAGGGCCTCCGGGACAGGGGATGGCTACACCTTC
>TRBV7-9|.|TRBJ2-7|TRBD1
CASSFRDREPYEQYF
TGTGCCAGCAGCTTCCGGGACAGGGAACCCTACGAGCAGTACTTC
>TRBV28|.|TRBJ2-2|TRBD1
CASSTAGGYTGELFF
TGTGCCAGCAGTACCGCAGGGGGCTACACCGGGGAGCTGTTTTTT